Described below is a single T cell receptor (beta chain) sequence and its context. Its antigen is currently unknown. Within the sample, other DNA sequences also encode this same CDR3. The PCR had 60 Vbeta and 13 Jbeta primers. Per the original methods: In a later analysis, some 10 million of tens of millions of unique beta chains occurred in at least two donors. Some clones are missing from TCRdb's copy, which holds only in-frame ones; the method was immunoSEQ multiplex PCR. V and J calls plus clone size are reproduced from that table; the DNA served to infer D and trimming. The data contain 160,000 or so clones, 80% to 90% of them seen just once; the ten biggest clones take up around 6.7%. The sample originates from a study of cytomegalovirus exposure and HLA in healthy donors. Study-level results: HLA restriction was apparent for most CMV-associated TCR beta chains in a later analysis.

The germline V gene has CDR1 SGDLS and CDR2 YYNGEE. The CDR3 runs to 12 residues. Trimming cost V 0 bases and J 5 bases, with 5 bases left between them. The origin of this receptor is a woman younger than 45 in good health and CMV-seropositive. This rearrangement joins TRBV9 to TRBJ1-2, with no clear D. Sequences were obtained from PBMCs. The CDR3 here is CASSVAGYGYTF. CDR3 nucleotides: TGTGCCAGCAGCGTAGCAGGATATGGCTACACCTTC.